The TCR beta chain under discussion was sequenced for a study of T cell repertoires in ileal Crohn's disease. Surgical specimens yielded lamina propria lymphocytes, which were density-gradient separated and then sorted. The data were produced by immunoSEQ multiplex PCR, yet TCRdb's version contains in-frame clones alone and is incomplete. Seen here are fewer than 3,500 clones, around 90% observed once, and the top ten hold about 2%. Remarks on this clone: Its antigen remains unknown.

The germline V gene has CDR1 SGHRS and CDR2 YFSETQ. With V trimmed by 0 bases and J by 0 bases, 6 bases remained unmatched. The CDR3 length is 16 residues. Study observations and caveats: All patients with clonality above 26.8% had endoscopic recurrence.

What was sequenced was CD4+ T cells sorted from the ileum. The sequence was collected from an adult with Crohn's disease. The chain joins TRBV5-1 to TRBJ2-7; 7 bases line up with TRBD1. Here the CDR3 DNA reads TGCGCCAGCAGCTTGGCCCTACAGGGGAACTCCTACGAGCAGTACTTC. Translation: CASSLALQGNSYEQYF.